The TCR beta chain described here comes from a study of blood T cell repertoires in COVID-19. The wider study: COVID-19 samples from acute and convalescent phases originated in the United States, Italy and Spain. The cDNA or gDNA used as material had been derived from T cells, B-cell-depleted T cells, or PBMCs.

Enrolment of Seattle patients took place during active infection, and they were followed longitudinally. Trimming stripped 8 bases from V and 4 bases from J, with 12 bases between. In germline, CDR1 is MDHEN, CDR2 SYDVKM. The CDR3 totals 12 residues. Original processing notes: From reference gene primer amplification, estimates of nucleated cell counts were derived. TCRdb keeps only in-frame clones here, not all; method: immunoSEQ multiplex PCR. V and J calls and clone size come straight from that table; D and trimming were deduced from the DNA. The sample contains around 200,000 clones, under 90% of which appear only once.

This sequence was found in a woman in her seventies with COVID-19, enrolled during active disease. V and J are TRBV28 and TRBJ2-7, with D perhaps matching TRBD1 (6 bases). The sample was peripheral blood. The CDR3 DNA is TGTGCCAGCTCGACCCAGGGGTACGAGCAGTACTTC. Protein: CASSTQGYEQYF.